Following are 13 T cell receptor beta chains from one sample sequenced in a study of T-cell memory formation after mild COVID-19. TCRdb independently ran MiXCR on the 5' RACE reads; one entry per CDR3 protein. The sample lists some 280,000 distinct CDR3 sequences, about a sixth occurring once. The source material was PBMCs or a T cell subset sorted from them (not recorded which). All receptors come from a man between 18 and 35 years old who had mild COVID-19 (a few samples of this study predate the infection). Cell type and time point are not known.

This clonotype was seen more than once but under ten times. The CDR3 region is CASSYLVGQGNTEAFF. The DNA for the CDR3 is TGTGCCAGCAGTTACCTGGTCGGACAGGGGAACACTGAAGCTTTCTTT. The J gene is TRBJ1-1, the V gene TRBV6-5; TRBD1 matches 8 bases. Germline CDR1 reads MNHEY; CDR2 reads SVGAGI. There are 16 residues in the CDR3. Germline trimming cut 2 bases from V and 1 base from J; bases unmatched to any gene: 6.

In this sample, this clonotype turned up a few times. The V call is TRBV5-1, the J call TRBJ2-3; D unresolved. The CDR3 sequence is 16 residues long. With 0 bases removed from V and 0 bases from J, the gap between germline ends came to 11 bases. Germline CDR1 reads SGHRS; CDR2 reads YFSETQ. This chain's CDR3 is CASSLEGRSSTDTQYF. CDR3 in DNA: TGCGCCAGCAGCTTGGAGGGCAGATCTAGCACAGATACGCAGTATTTT.

This clonotype showed up just a few times. The V gene is TRBV7-2, the J gene TRBJ1-2; no clear D gene. Germline CDR1 SGHTA, CDR2 FQGNSA. The CDR3 sequence is 15 residues long. The germline V and J ends were trimmed by 0 bases and 12 bases, with 20 bases remaining between them. CDR3 in amino acids: CASSLAEGGSHGDTF. CDR3 sequence (DNA): TGTGCCAGCAGCTTAGCGGAGGGAGGATCTCATGGTGACACCTTC.

Ten or more counts support this clonotype. The chain joins TRBV9 to TRBJ2-5; 9 nucleotides align to TRBD1. With V trimmed by 3 bases and J by 2 bases, 5 bases remained unmatched. From germline, CDR1 is SGDLS and CDR2 YYNGEE. CDR3 size: 15 residues. Written as DNA, the CDR3 is TGTGCCAGCAGCGAGGGACAGGGAATACAAGAGACCCAGTACTTC. Protein: CASSEGQGIQETQYF.

The rearrangement links TRBV7-2 to TRBJ2-5; 8 bases are a match to TRBD1. V was pared by 0 bases and J by 2 bases, with 5 bases of the junction left unmatched. The CDR3 loop spans 16 amino acids. The germline gives CDR1 SGHTA, CDR2 FQGNSA. The CDR3 region has the DNA TGTGCCAGCAGCTTAGCGCGGACAGGGCGACAAGAGACCCAGTACTTC. Its translation is CASSLARTGRQETQYF.

This clonotype was seen many times. The V call is TRBV4-1, the J call TRBJ1-1, with unresolved D. The V end lost 4 bases, the J end lost 0 bases, and 6 bases lay between the germline ends. Germline V gene lookup returns CDR1 MGHRA and CDR2 YSYEKL. CDR3 length: 13 amino acids. The CDR3 nucleotides read TGCGCCAGCAGCCTACGGATGAACACTGAAGCTTTCTTT. Encoded protein: CASSLRMNTEAFF.

The sample holds a few counts of this clonotype. The chain combines TRBV5-1 with TRBJ1-5, with a possible D match to TRBD1 (6 bases). Germline CDR1 SGHRS, CDR2 YFSETQ. The CDR3 loop spans 15 amino acids. The V end lost 2 bases, the J end lost 5 bases, and 14 bases lay between the germline ends. The CDR3 loop reads CASSFSGAGDQPQHF. The CDR3 DNA reads TGCGCCAGCAGCTTCTCAGGGGCAGGCGATCAGCCCCAGCATTTT.

This clonotype was counted between two and nine times. This chain joins TRBV7-3 and TRBJ2-1, with 9 positions matching TRBD1. The CDR3 covers 14 residues. Germline V gives CDR1 SGHTA, CDR2 FQGTGA. V gave up 5 bases and J gave up 10 bases; unmatched junction bases: 9. The CDR3 coding sequence is TGTGCCAGCAGCCAGGACAGGGGCCCTAGGGAGCAGTTCTTC. Translated: CASSQDRGPREQFF.

The rearrangement links TRBV9 to TRBJ2-1; TRBD2 matches at 10 bases. Per germline, CDR1 SGDLS and CDR2 YYNGEE. This CDR3 is built from 14 residues. V trimming: 5 bases; J trimming: 3 bases; junction bases outside the gene matches: 2. The CDR3 nucleotides read TGTGCCAGCAGTAAGCGGGGGGGCTACAATGAGCAGTTCTTC. Encoded protein: CASSKRGGYNEQFF.

The chain recombines TRBV3-1 with TRBJ1-2; D is unclear. V gave up 1 base and J gave up 2 bases, with 14 bases separating them. Germline lookup yields CDR1 LGHDT and CDR2 YNNKEL (reference sequence). The CDR3 totals 16 residues. CDR3 nucleotides: TGTGCCAGCAGCCAAGGGGTAGGGAGGTCGAACTATGGCTACACCTTC. It yields the protein CASSQGVGRSNYGYTF.

This clonotype was detected only a few times. This chain joins TRBV2 and TRBJ1-1, with 7 bases fitting TRBD1. Germline V gene sequence: CDR1 SNHLY, CDR2 FYNNEI. With V trimmed by 8 bases and J by 6 bases, 9 bases remained unmatched. This CDR3 spans 13 amino acids. In DNA, the CDR3 is TGTGCCAGCCAGGCAGGGGGGTTAGCTGAAGCTTTCTTT. Translation gives CASQAGGLAEAFF. The whole variable domain, filled in from reference TRBV2 and TRBJ1-1, reads EPEVTQTPSHQVTQMGQEVILRCVPISNHLYFYWYRQILGQKVEFLVSFYNNEISEKSEIFDDQFSVERPDGSNFTLKIRSTKLEDSAMYFCASQAGGLAEAFFGQGTRLTVV.

The rearrangement joins TRBV5-1 to TRBJ2-5; D is ambiguous. Germline V gene data show CDR1 as SGHRS and CDR2 as YFSETQ. V lost 2 bases and J lost 7, with 12 bases in between. This CDR3 contains 13 residues. CDR3 protein: CASSLGSPGTQYF. The CDR3 nucleotides read TGCGCCAGCAGCTTAGGATCACCCGGGACCCAGTACTTC.

This clonotype was picked up a small number of times. J is TRBJ2-3 and V is TRBV12-3 or TRBV12-4; D remains ambiguous. CDR3 length: 15 residues. The ends were cut back, 3 bases at V and 2 bases at J, with 12 bases in the middle. This CDR3 is CASSLNFPSTDTQYF. The CDR3 DNA reads as TGTGCCAGCAGTTTGAACTTTCCATCCACAGATACGCAGTATTTT.